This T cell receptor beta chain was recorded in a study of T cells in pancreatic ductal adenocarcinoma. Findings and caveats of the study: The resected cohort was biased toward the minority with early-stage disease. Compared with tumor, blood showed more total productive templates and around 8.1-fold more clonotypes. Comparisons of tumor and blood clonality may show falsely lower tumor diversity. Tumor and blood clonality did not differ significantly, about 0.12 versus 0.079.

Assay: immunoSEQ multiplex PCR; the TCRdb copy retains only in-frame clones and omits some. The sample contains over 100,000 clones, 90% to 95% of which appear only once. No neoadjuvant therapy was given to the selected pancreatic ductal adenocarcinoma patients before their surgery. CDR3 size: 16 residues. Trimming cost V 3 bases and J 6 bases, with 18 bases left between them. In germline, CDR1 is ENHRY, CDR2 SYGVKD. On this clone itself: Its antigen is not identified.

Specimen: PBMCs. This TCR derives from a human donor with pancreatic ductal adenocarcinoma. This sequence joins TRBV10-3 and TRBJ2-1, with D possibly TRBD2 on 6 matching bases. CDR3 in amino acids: CAISDRDEEGPNEQFF. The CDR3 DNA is TGTGCCATCAGTGATAGGGACGAGGAGGGTCCCAATGAGCAGTTCTTC.